The clone carrying this T cell receptor (beta chain) showed up many times. TCRdb ran MiXCR on the 5' RACE reads and lists one entry per CDR3 protein. The sample includes 95,000 to 100,000 distinct CDR3 sequences, 15% to 20% of them seen just once. Germline CDR1 and CDR2: KGHDR and SFDVKD. Trimming left V 6 bases short and J 1 base short, with 11 bases between. This CDR3 contains 15 residues. The sample comes from a study of T cells of healthy individuals. The TCR sequence derives from a human donor in good health. This rearrangement joins TRBV24-1 to TRBJ2-2; TRBD1 is a possible D gene (6 bases). The CDR3 protein is CATSSRQVNTGELFF. The DNA of the CDR3 is TGTGCCACCAGTTCTAGACAGGTGAACACCGGGGAGCTGTTTTTT.